The T cell receptor (beta chain) under discussion was sequenced for a study of T-cell memory formation after mild COVID-19. A single record per CDR3 protein comes from TCRdb applying MiXCR to the 5' RACE reads. The sample has under 300,000 distinct CDR3 sequences; around 8% are singletons. Between the trimmed V and J ends, which lost 4 bases and 5 bases, there was a span of 18 bases. Germline-derived CDR1 and CDR2 are SGHRS and YFSETQ. The length of the CDR3 is 15 residues. This rearrangement joins TRBV5-1 to TRBJ2-5; D remains ambiguous. The sequence was obtained from a young man who had mild COVID-19 (a few samples of this study predate the infection). Cell type and time point are not known. The sample comprised PBMCs or a T cell subset sorted from them (not recorded which). The CDR3 reads CASSVTGLSRETQYF. As DNA, the CDR3 is TGCGCCAGCAGCGTGACGGGCCTCTCCCGTGAGACCCAGTACTTC.